This TCR beta chain is drawn from a study of cytomegalovirus exposure and HLA in healthy donors. Study-level points and caveats: The study found most TCR sequences rare, yet found some public TCRs in many donors. It was reportedly the case that the classifier diagnosed cytomegalovirus status with high specificity and sensitivity.

This CDR3 comprises 13 residues. Trimming cost V 1 base and J 4 bases, with 7 bases left between them. The V gene's germline CDR1 is MDHEN and CDR2 SYDVKM. This clone was detected only a few times. What it binds is unknown. The protocol was immunoSEQ multiplex PCR, while the TCRdb copy is restricted to in-frame clones and leaves out a portion. The sample has some 140,000 clones, 80% to 90% seen once; the top ten hold about 1.5%. The rearrangement joins TRBV28 to TRBJ1-2; D is ambiguous. The sequenced material came from PBMCs. The receptor's source is a young woman in good health and CMV-seronegative. CDR3 amino acids: CASSLSRSYGYTF. CDR3 bases: TGTGCCAGCAGTTTATCCAGGTCCTATGGCTACACCTTC.